The source of this T cell receptor beta chain is a study of identical twins. Whole-study findings and limits: Partial confounding of zero-insertion analyses by invariant MAIT and iNKT cells was possible.

This CDR3 is built from 20 residues. Trimming cost V 3 bases and J 2 bases; bases outside gene matches: 13. Germline values: CDR1 MDHEN, CDR2 SYDVKM. Via MiXCR, TCRdb re-called the 5' RACE reads, giving one row per CDR3 protein. The table includes more than 1.5 million distinct CDR3 sequences, about 32% detected once. Healthy Caucasians supplied all donations. Remarks on this clonotype: Its specificity is unknown.

The chain uses TRBV28 and TRBJ2-3; TRBD2 agrees at 14 bases. The TCR comes from a newborn girl in good health. The sequencing input was cord blood. CDR3 in DNA: TGTGCCAGCAGTTTGGCGGGACACAGGACTAGCGGGAGGCACACAGATACGCAGTATTTT. This sequence encodes CASSLAGHRTSGRHTDTQYF.